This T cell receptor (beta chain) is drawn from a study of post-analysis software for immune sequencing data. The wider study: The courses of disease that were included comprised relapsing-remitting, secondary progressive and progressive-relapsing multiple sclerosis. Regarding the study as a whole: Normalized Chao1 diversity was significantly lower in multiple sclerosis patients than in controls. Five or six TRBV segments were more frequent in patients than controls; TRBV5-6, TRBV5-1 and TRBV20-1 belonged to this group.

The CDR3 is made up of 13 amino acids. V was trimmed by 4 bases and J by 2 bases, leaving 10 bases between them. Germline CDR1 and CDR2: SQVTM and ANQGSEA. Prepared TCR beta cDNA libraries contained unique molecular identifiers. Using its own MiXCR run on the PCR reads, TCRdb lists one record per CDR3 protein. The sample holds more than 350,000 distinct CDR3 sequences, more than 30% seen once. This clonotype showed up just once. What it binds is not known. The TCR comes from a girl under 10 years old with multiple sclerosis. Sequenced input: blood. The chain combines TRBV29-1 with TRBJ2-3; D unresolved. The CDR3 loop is CSVAGQHTDTQYF. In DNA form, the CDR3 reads TGCAGCGTTGCTGGTCAGCACACAGATACGCAGTATTTT.